The 27 T cell receptor beta chains listed next were all sequenced from one sample in a study of T cell clonality in common variable immunodeficiency. General study results and limits: In common variable immunodeficiency, TCR beta chains reportedly carried fewer deletions and N-nucleotide insertions.

Their cognate antigens are unknown. Profiled with immunoSEQ multiplex PCR; TCRdb holds only in-frame clones, not every one. Recorded here are 25,000 or so clones, none singletons. Specimen: peripheral blood mononuclear cells. All receptors come from a human donor with common variable immunodeficiency.

This clone came up many times. The read comes to an end 3 residues before the CDR3 does, leaving the germline J gene to fill in the end. The V gene is TRBV10-3, the J gene TRBJ1-1, with a tentative D call TRBD1 (5 bases). From germline, CDR1 is ENHRY and CDR2 SYGVKD. Deletions cut 0 bases from V and 4 bases from J, with 9 bases between. The CDR3 consists of 14 residues. CDR3 residues: CAISESEGATEAFF. The CDR3 bases that were read are TGTGCCATCAGTGAGTCGGAAGGGGCCACTGAA.

This clone was observed a handful of times. The read gets to within 3 residues of the CDR3 end, and the germline J gene fills in the rest. The chain employs TRBV19 and TRBJ2-5; the match to TRBD2 covers 9 bases. Germline CDR1 and CDR2: LNHDA and SQIVND (reference sequence). This CDR3 region has 14 residues. The V and J ends lost 4 bases and 5 bases, in that order; junction bases with no gene match: 5. This chain's CDR3 is CASSRLAGFETQYF. CDR3 DNA, as far as it was read: TGTGCCAGTAGTAGGCTAGCGGGATTCGAGACC.

Comment on this clone: The read stops 3 residues short of the end of the CDR3; the missing end is completed from the germline J gene. This sequence joins TRBV19 and TRBJ1-2; 7 positions agree with TRBD1. Per germline, CDR1 LNHDA and CDR2 SQIVND (reference sequence). The CDR3 has 14 amino acids. The ends lost 7 bases at V and 6 bases at J; junction bases unmatched: 11. CDR3 in amino acids: CASKETGKDNGYTF. The CDR3 bases that were read are TGTGCCAGTAAGGAGACAGGGAAAGATAATGGC.

This clone has ten or more counts. The read halts 3 residues ahead of the CDR3 end, with the missing end drawn from the germline J gene. This chain uses TRBV20-1 with TRBJ2-5; tentative D call: TRBD2 (6 bases). In germline, CDR1 is DFQATT, CDR2 SNEGSKA (reference sequence). The CDR3 length is 13 residues. V lost 8 bases and J 1 base, leaving 14 bases between the germline ends. The CDR3 is CSLTGVTQETQYF. Partial CDR3 DNA: TGCAGTCTAACGGGGGTGACCCAAGAGACC.

This clone was seen only a few times. The read is 3 residues too short to cover the CDR3 end, so that end is filled in from the germline J gene. This rearrangement joins TRBV6-1 to TRBJ1-6; possible D gene TRBD1, 5 bases. Trimming took 4 bases from V and 4 from J, leaving 8 bases between them. Germline assignment: CDR1 MNHNS and CDR2 SASEGT. The CDR3 covers 14 residues. CDR3 region: CASSGRDYNSPLHF. CDR3 DNA (partial): TGTGCCAGCAGTGGCAGGGATTATAATTCACCC.

This clone was counted only a few times. The CDR3: CASSLDVRGWETQYF. The covered CDR3 bases are TGTGCCAGCAGCTTAGACGTGCGGGGATGGGAGACC. The rearrangement links TRBV11-2 to TRBJ2-5, with D maybe TRBD2 (6 bases). The read terminates 3 residues before the CDR3 end, so the remaining end is supplied by the germline J gene. This CDR3 is built from 15 residues. Germline CDR1 is SGHAT and CDR2 is FQNNGV. Trimming took off 0 bases at V and 5 bases at J, with 13 bases between the two ends.

This clone was counted only a few times. The read is 3 residues too short to cover the CDR3 end, so that end is filled in from the germline J gene. This chain links TRBV7-6 with TRBJ2-3, with TRBD1 as a possible D gene (5 bases). Trimming left V 1 base short and J 5 bases short, with 7 bases between. The CDR3 contains 13 residues. Germline values: CDR1 SGHVS, CDR2 FNYEAQ. The CDR3 DNA, read in part, is TGTGCCAGCAGCTTAGGGACAATAGATACG. Protein product: CASSLGTIDT. The entire CDR3 protein reads CASSLGTIDTQYF.

This clone occurred a few times. The CDR3 bases that were read are TGTGCCAGTAGTATAGATTGGGCTAGCGGGAGAAGTTCTACG. Its protein is CASSIDWASGRSST. The entire CDR3 protein is CASSIDWASGRSSTQYF. This chain links TRBV19 with TRBJ2-3; 10 bases map to TRBD2. With the read ending 3 residues before the CDR3 end, the germline J gene is used to fill in that end. The CDR3 loop spans 17 amino acids. The V and J ends lost 0 bases and 8 bases, in that order; junction bases with no gene match: 11. Germline lookup yields CDR1 LNHDA and CDR2 SQIVND (reference sequence).

Many counts were recorded for this clone. The CDR3 end is not reached by the read, which stops 3 residues before it; the germline J gene fills it in. The chain couples TRBV30 to TRBJ2-1; TRBD2 matches 11 bases. There are 13 residues in the CDR3. V lost 3 bases to trimming and J lost 9 bases; unmatched junction nucleotides: 4. Germline V lookup: CDR1 GTSNPN, CDR2 SVGIG (reference sequence). The CDR3 sequence is CAWRVAGGLEQFF. The CDR3 DNA, read in part, is TGTGCCTGGAGAGTAGCGGGGGGGCTTGAG.

Notes on this clone: The read ends 3 residues early relative to the CDR3; the germline J gene fills the gap. The chain uses TRBV2 and TRBJ2-3, with 10 bases identical to TRBD1. The CDR3 sequence is 17 residues long. V lost 5 bases, J lost 5 bases, and 13 bases stayed unmatched. CDR1 SNHLY and CDR2 FYNNEI come from the germline V gene. The CDR3 loop reads CASSYTTTGGKEDTQYF. CDR3 bases read: TGTGCCAGCAGTTACACCACGACAGGGGGCAAGGAAGATACG.

In its sample, this clone was seen a few times. The CDR3 extends 3 residues past the end of the read, so its final part is completed from the germline J gene. The V call is TRBV19, the J call TRBJ1-1, with 7 bases aligning to TRBD1. Germline assignment: CDR1 LNHDA and CDR2 SQIVND (reference sequence). V trimming: 1 base; J trimming: 1 base; junction bases outside the gene matches: 3. The length of the CDR3 is 15 residues. CDR3 DNA, as far as it was read: TGTGCCAGTAGTATAGGGGACAGAAGGAACACTGAA. Protein: CASSIGDRRNTE. In full, the CDR3 reads CASSIGDRRNTEAFF.

This clone was detected a few times. The read stops 3 residues short of the end of the CDR3; the missing end is completed from the germline J gene. This rearrangement joins TRBV19 to TRBJ2-7; 7 positions agree with TRBD1. Germline V CDR1 and CDR2: LNHDA, SQIVND (reference sequence). The CDR3 spans 15 residues. The V and J ends lost 5 bases and 2 bases, in that order; junction bases with no gene match: 9. This chain's CDR3 is CASSRSGDRPYEQYF. The CDR3 bases that were read are TGTGCCAGTAGTCGCTCCGGGGACAGACCCTACGAG.

This clone appeared many times. CDR3 bases read: TGTGCCAGCTCACCAAGGCTGGATCAGCCC. Amino acids: CASSPRLDQP. The complete CDR3 sequence is CASSPRLDQPQHF. The chain joins TRBV18 to TRBJ1-5; D is unclear. The read gets to within 3 residues of the CDR3 end, and the germline J gene fills in the rest. CDR1 and CDR2 from the germline V gene are KGHSH and LQKENI. The CDR3 is 13 amino acids. V was cut by 2 bases and J by 5 bases, with 7 bases left in between. Based on the CDR3 plus reference TRBV18 and TRBJ1-5, the full variable domain is NAGVMQNPRHLVRRRGQEARLRCSPMKGHSHVYWYRQLPEEGLKFMVYLQKENIIDESGMPKERFSAEFPKEGPSILRIQQVVRGDSAAYFCASSPRLDQPQHFGDGTRLSIL.

The sample holds many counts of this clone. Sequencing ends 3 residues short of the CDR3 end; the germline J gene provides the rest. This sequence joins TRBV19 and TRBJ2-7; D is unresolved. Trimming left V 5 bases short and J 0 bases short, with 11 bases between. Germline V gene data show CDR1 as LNHDA and CDR2 as SQIVND (reference sequence). This CDR3 is 14 amino acids long. CDR3 protein: CASSSAFSSYEQYF. Incomplete CDR3 DNA: TGTGCCAGTAGTTCAGCGTTCAGCTCCTACGAG.

Of note for this clone: The DNA ends 3 residues before the CDR3 does, and the rest of the CDR3 is filled in from the germline J gene. The chain has TRBV5-6 and TRBJ1-2; weak D call: TRBD1 (5 bases). This CDR3 spans 14 amino acids. Per germline, CDR1 SGHDT and CDR2 YYEEEE. The V end lost 0 bases, the J end lost 4 bases, and 10 bases lay between the germline ends. CDR3 amino acids: CASSLGQGGYGYTF. CDR3 DNA (partial): TGTGCCAGCAGCTTGGGCCAGGGCGGCTATGGC.

For this clone: Read coverage stops 3 residues before the CDR3 terminus; the germline J gene supplies the remainder. V and J are TRBV30 and TRBJ1-5, with D perhaps TRBD1 (5 bases). The CDR3 spans 13 residues. Germline V gives CDR1 GTSNPN, CDR2 SVGIG (reference sequence). V shed 2 bases and J shed 1 base, with 6 bases lying between them. Incomplete CDR3 DNA: TGTGCCTGGAGTCGACAGAGCAATCAGCCC. It yields the protein CAWSRQSNQP. In full, the CDR3 reads CAWSRQSNQPQHF.

This clone was counted many times. Read coverage stops 3 residues before the CDR3 terminus; the germline J gene supplies the remainder. The chain has TRBV5-4 and TRBJ2-7; TRBD1 might be the D (6 bases). V lost 1 base and J 4 bases, leaving 15 bases between the germline ends. Germline V CDR1 and CDR2: SGHNT, YYREEE (reference sequence). The CDR3 length is 15 residues. The CDR3 region is CASSLSGRGMYEQYF. Incomplete CDR3 DNA: TGTGCCAGCAGCTTGTCGGGCAGGGGTATGTACGAG.

This clone has a handful of counts. With the read ending 3 residues before the CDR3 end, the germline J gene is used to fill in that end. This chain connects TRBV30 to TRBJ2-7, with TRBD2 matching over 13 bases. The CDR3 extends over 16 amino acids. The V and J ends lost 3 bases and 6 bases, in that order; junction bases with no gene match: 11. The germline CDR1 and CDR2 sequences are GTSNPN and SVGIG (reference sequence). The CDR3 bases that were read are TGTGCCTGGAGACCTACTAGCGGGAGGGCCAGGGTCGAG. This gives the protein CAWRPTSGRARVE. The entire CDR3 protein reads CAWRPTSGRARVEQYF.

On this clone itself: With the read ending 3 residues before the CDR3 end, the germline J gene is used to fill in that end. Additional DNA sequences in this sample encode the identical CDR3. The chain recombines TRBV5-6 with TRBJ1-1; D is ambiguous. From germline, CDR1 is SGHDT and CDR2 YYEEEE. The CDR3 consists of 12 residues. The V end was cut by 1 base, the J end by 4 bases, with 5 bases between. The CDR3 protein is CASSLRGTEAFF. The sequenced part of the CDR3 DNA is TGTGCCAGCAGCTTGCGGGGCACTGAA.

Of note for this clone: The read falls 3 residues short of the CDR3 end, and the missing part is taken from the germline J gene. The chain recombines TRBV7-9 with TRBJ1-3, with TRBD1 identical over 7 bases. This CDR3 comprises 14 residues. Germline V lookup: CDR1 SEHNR, CDR2 FQNEAQ (reference sequence). With 3 bases clipped from V and 2 bases from J, the junction kept 1 base outside the gene matches. CDR3 DNA, as far as it was read: TGTGCCAGCAGCTTCGGGACAGCTGGAAACACC. This encodes CASSFGTAGNT. The whole CDR3 region reads CASSFGTAGNTIYF. Complete variable domain (other parts from reference TRBV7-9 and TRBJ1-3): DTGVSQNPRHKITKRGQNVTFRCDPISEHNRLYWYRQTLGQGPEFLTYFQNEAQLEKSRLLSDRFSAERPKGSFSTLEIQRTEQGDSAMYLCASSFGTAGNTIYFGEGSWLTVV.

This clone showed up just a few times. From the germline J gene comes the end of the CDR3, since the read stops 3 residues before it. The V call is TRBV5-1, the J call TRBJ1-2, with no clear D. Germline V gene lookup returns CDR1 SGHRS and CDR2 YFSETQ. This CDR3 has 13 amino acids. Trimming left V 4 bases short and J 2 bases short, with 9 bases between. The CDR3 is CASSTDGNYGYTF. The DNA read from the CDR3 is TGCGCCAGCAGCACTGACGGGAACTATGGC.

Of note for this clone: The CDR3 is cut off 3 residues early in the read; its end comes from the germline J gene. The rearrangement uses TRBV18 and TRBJ2-7; 9 bases are a match to TRBD1. V was pared by 4 bases and J by 5 bases, with 6 bases of the junction left unmatched. This CDR3 has 14 residues. Per the germline V gene, CDR1 is KGHSH and CDR2 is LQKENI. The CDR3: CASSLRDRVNEQYF. CDR3 bases read: TGTGCCAGCTCACTCCGGGACAGGGTAAACGAG.

The table lists this clone with a few counts. The read is 3 residues too short to cover the CDR3 end, so that end is filled in from the germline J gene. The V gene is TRBV6-2 or TRBV6-3, the J gene TRBJ2-7, with 11 positions matching TRBD2. CDR1 MNHEY and CDR2 SVGEGT come from the germline V gene. V trimming: 5 bases; J trimming: 4 bases; junction bases outside the gene matches: 1. CDR3 size: 13 residues. The CDR3 is CASSRLAGYEQYF. The CDR3 bases that were read are TGTGCCAGCAGTCGACTAGCGGGGTACGAG.

This clone was seen many times. The read gets to within 3 residues of the CDR3 end, and the germline J gene fills in the rest. The V call is TRBV20-1, the J call TRBJ1-4; tentative D call: TRBD1 (6 bases). The CDR3 is made up of 14 amino acids. Germline lookup yields CDR1 DFQATT and CDR2 SNEGSKA (reference sequence). V dropped 5 bases and J dropped 1 base, with 11 bases sitting between them. This CDR3 is CSARKQGTNEKLFF. The CDR3 DNA, read in part, is TGCAGTGCTCGAAAACAGGGAACTAATGAAAAA.

This clone was seen only a few times. The read is 3 residues too short to cover the CDR3 end, so that end is filled in from the germline J gene. The chain is built from TRBV7-2 and TRBJ2-7; 7 bases map to TRBD1. Germline lookup yields CDR1 SGHTA and CDR2 FQGNSA. The J segment lost 2 bases and the V segment lost 1 base, leaving 2 bases of the junction unmatched. This CDR3 spans 14 amino acids. The sequenced CDR3 bases are TGTGCCAGCAGCTTAGGGGACAGCGCCTACGAG. This encodes CASSLGDSAYE. The complete CDR3 reads CASSLGDSAYEQYF.

This clone was observed many times. Read sequence stops 3 residues before the CDR3 end, and the germline J gene provides the missing end. This chain joins TRBV5-1 and TRBJ2-3, with D tentatively TRBD2 (5 bases). This CDR3 has 16 residues. V lost 3 bases, J lost 1 base, and 15 bases lay in between. CDR1 is SGHRS, CDR2 YFSETQ, per germline. CDR3 residues: CASSSGLVGGTDTQYF. CDR3 bases read: TGCGCCAGCAGCTCTGGACTCGTGGGTGGCACAGATACG.

On this clone: The read comes to an end 3 residues before the CDR3 does, leaving the germline J gene to fill in the end. J is TRBJ1-6 and V is TRBV18; 8 nucleotides agree with TRBD1. Germline values: CDR1 KGHSH, CDR2 LQKENI. J gave up 0 bases and V 3 bases, and 13 bases lay outside the gene matches. This CDR3 contains 20 residues. The CDR3 region is CASSPARGLPGNSYNSPLHF. The sequenced part of the CDR3 DNA is TGTGCCAGCTCACCGGCCAGGGGGCTACCCGGAAACTCCTATAATTCACCC.